What follows is one T cell receptor beta chain and its context. Per germline, CDR1 SGHRS and CDR2 YFSETQ. Trimming cost V 6 bases and J 7 bases, with 14 bases left between them. The CDR3 covers 13 residues. This sample was taken from a study of blood T cell repertoires in COVID-19. Study-wide background: In each case, the material was cDNA or gDNA derived from T cells, B-cell-depleted T cells, or PBMCs.

Authors' data handling: Cell counts per sample came from amplifying reference gene primers. Some clones are missing from TCRdb's copy, which holds only in-frame ones; the method was immunoSEQ multiplex PCR. Clonal size and the V and J genes are those of that table, whereas D and trimming came from the DNA. This table holds roughly 180,000 clones, approximately 81% found once. The age range of participants was about 18 to 90 years, with residence in 20 to 25 US areas. Categorization into cohorts depended on clinical history that participants reported. The sequence was obtained from a man aged 55 to 70 who had recovered from COVID-19. The rearrangement links TRBV5-1 to TRBJ2-1, with TRBD2 as a possible D gene (6 bases). The sample comprised PBMCs or T cells enriched from blood (not recorded which). The CDR3 sequence: CASMVGSQNEQFF. The CDR3 DNA reads as TGCGCCAGCATGGTCGGGAGCCAGAATGAGCAGTTCTTC.